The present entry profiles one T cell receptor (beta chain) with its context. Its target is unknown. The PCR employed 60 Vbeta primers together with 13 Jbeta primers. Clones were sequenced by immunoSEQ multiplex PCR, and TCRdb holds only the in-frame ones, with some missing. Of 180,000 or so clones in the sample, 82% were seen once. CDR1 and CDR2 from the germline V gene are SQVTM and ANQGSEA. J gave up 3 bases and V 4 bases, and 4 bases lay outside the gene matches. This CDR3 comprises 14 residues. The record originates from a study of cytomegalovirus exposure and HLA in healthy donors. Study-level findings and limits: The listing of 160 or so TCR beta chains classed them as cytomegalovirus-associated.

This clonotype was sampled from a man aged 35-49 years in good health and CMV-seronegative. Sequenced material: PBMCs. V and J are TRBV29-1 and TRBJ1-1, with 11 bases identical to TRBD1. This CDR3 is CSVVRDRGDTEAFF. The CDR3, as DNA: TGCAGCGTTGTCAGGGACAGGGGGGACACTGAAGCTTTCTTT.